This TCR beta chain was recovered during a study of response to subunit inactivated influenza vaccine. For this clonotype: The antigen is not known.

MiXCR, applied by TCRdb to the RT-PCR reads, yields one record per CDR3 protein. The sample holds about 700,000 distinct CDR3 sequences, about 15% seen once. The CDR3 is made up of 15 amino acids. Germline V gene lookup returns CDR1 LGHNA and CDR2 YNFKEQ. V shed 0 bases and J shed 4 bases, with 12 bases lying between them. Study conclusions and caveats: New T cells are recruited in small numbers by each seasonal influenza vaccination, according to the authors' suggestion.

The sequencing used PBMCs from blood, collected 14 to 15 days before vaccination. J is TRBJ1-2 and V is TRBV4-2; no clear D. This receptor was obtained from a man aged 50-59 years who received an inactivated influenza vaccine. The CDR3, as DNA: TGTGCCAGCAGCCAAGAGATGATACAGAGCTATGGCTACACCTTC. This encodes CASSQEMIQSYGYTF.